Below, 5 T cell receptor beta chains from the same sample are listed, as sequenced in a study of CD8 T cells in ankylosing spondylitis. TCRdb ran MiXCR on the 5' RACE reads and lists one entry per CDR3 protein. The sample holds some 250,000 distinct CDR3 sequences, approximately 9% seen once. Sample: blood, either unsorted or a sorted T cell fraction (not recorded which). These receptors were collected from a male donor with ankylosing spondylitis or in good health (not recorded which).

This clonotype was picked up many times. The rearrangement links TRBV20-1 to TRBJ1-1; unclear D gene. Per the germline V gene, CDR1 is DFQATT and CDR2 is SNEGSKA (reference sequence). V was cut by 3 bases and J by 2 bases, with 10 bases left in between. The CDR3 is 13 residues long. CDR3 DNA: TGCAGTGCTAGTCCACAGATTAACACTGAAGCTTTCTTT. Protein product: CSASPQINTEAFF.

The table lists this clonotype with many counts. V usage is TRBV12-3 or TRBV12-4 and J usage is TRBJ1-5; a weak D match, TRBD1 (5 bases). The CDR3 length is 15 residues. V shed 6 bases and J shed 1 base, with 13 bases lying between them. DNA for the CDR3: TGTGCCAGCAGCCCCAGGGTTTTGAGCAATCAGCCCCAGCATTTT. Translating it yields CASSPRVLSNQPQHF.

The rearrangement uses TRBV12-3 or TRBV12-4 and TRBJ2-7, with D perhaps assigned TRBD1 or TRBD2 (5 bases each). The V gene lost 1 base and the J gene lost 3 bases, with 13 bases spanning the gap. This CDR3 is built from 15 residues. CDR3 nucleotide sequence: TGTGCCAGCAGTTTAGACGGGGACGCCGACTACGAGCAGTACTTC. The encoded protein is CASSLDGDADYEQYF.

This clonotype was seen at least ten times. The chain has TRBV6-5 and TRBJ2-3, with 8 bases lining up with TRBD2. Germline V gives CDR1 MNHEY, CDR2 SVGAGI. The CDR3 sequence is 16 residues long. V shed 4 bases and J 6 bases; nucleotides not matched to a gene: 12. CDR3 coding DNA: TGTGCCAGCAGTTTAAGACAGCGGGGGCCCGGGGATACGCAGTATTTT. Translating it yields CASSLRQRGPGDTQYF.

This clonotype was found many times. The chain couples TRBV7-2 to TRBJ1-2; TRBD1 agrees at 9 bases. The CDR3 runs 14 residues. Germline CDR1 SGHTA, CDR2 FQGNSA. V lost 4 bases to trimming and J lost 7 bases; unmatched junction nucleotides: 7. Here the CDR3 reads CASSSSTGGGGYTF. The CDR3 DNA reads TGTGCCAGCAGCTCATCGACAGGGGGAGGTGGCTACACCTTC.